This T cell receptor beta chain was identified during a study of blood T cell repertoires in COVID-19 (dated by TCRdb to about 2020). For the study in its entirety: The collaborator samples originated in the United States, Italy and Spain and spanned the acute and convalescent phases of COVID-19. The prospective study material was composed of cDNA or gDNA derived from T cells, B-cell-depleted T cells, or PBMCs. The dataset comprised deeply sampled blood TCRbeta repertoires from subjects exposed to, actively infected with, or recovered from COVID-19. The repertoires were released in a freely available public database intended as a resource for research on the immune response to SARS-CoV-2. Samples came from the ongoing ImmuneRACE study (first 160 participants) plus 1,254 subjects from 6 global collaborators. Nearly every sample came with metadata listing a de-identified subject ID, COVID-19 status, age in years and sex. Where HLA class I and class II types were available, the types were taken from metadata supplied by the sample provider, not from assay-based typing. Results and caveats for the whole study, not just this receptor: The amount of clinical and demographic metadata varied by source and participant and was provided uncurated.

For this clone: This receptor's antigen is unknown. Base quality data are lacking; no much larger clone is found one base away.

Unmatched junction bases come to 8, with V trimmed by 6 bases and J by 0 bases. Reading from cysteine to phenylalanine, the CDR3 counts 16 amino acids. The retained sequence is limited to the CDR3, 48 bases, with the frame set at the first base. The germline V gene sets CDR1 to SGHNT and CDR2 to YENEEA. One collaborating source in Seattle enrolled patients during active infection and followed them longitudinally through the course of disease. Each collaborating institution followed its own protocols to collect whole blood in K2EDTA tubes. For TCRbeta analysis, collaborator samples were shipped as frozen whole blood, as isolated PBMCs, or as DNA extracted from either sample type. TCRbeta CDR3 regions were amplified from genomic DNA using the immunoSEQ Assay, a bias-controlled multiplex PCR. Per the original workflow: Nucleated cell counts per sample were estimated from amplification of reference gene primers within the assay. Sequence reads were collapsed and filtered to measure the absolute abundance of every unique TCRbeta CDR3 rearrangement. Productive Simpson clonality was computed per sample as the square root of Simpson's diversity index over productive rearrangements. The table comes from immuneACCESS by way of TCRdb, which keeps in-frame sequences with V and J called. Part of the clones is missing from these tables; in studies checked, under half for an unresolved V gene and the rest for unknown reasons. V, J and clone size are taken as reported in that table, and D and trimming were inferred from the DNA itself. Within this sample are 250,000 to 300,000 clones, with about 86% of them counted one time only. The ten biggest clones cover around 12% of the sample.

The sample consisted of peripheral blood. This TCR came from a woman aged 25 to 39 with COVID-19, enrolled during active disease. The receptor chain draws on TRBV11-3 and TRBJ2-5, with 9 bases in between that match TRBD2. The nucleotides are TGTGCCAGCAGGAAAAGGACTAGCGCATACCAAGAGACCCAGTACTTC. The translation is CASRKRTSAYQETQYF.